This section outlines one TCR beta chain sequence together with its context. Profiled with immunoSEQ multiplex PCR; TCRdb holds only in-frame clones, not every one. The data contain about 88,000 clones, roughly 93% of them singletons. The data are from a study of technical replicates of blood from a few donors. The specimen sequenced was T cells isolated from PBMCs. The origin of this receptor is a human donor in good health.

The CDR3, as DNA: TGCGCCAGCAGCCAAGGGGGGGGTTTGAACACTGAAGCTTTCTTT. It translates to CASSQGGGLNTEAFF. This chain uses TRBV4-1 with TRBJ1-1; D possibly corresponds to TRBD1 (5 bases). Germline V gives CDR1 MGHRA, CDR2 YSYEKL. V lost 1 base to trimming and J lost 0 bases, with 9 bases between them. There are 15 residues in the CDR3.